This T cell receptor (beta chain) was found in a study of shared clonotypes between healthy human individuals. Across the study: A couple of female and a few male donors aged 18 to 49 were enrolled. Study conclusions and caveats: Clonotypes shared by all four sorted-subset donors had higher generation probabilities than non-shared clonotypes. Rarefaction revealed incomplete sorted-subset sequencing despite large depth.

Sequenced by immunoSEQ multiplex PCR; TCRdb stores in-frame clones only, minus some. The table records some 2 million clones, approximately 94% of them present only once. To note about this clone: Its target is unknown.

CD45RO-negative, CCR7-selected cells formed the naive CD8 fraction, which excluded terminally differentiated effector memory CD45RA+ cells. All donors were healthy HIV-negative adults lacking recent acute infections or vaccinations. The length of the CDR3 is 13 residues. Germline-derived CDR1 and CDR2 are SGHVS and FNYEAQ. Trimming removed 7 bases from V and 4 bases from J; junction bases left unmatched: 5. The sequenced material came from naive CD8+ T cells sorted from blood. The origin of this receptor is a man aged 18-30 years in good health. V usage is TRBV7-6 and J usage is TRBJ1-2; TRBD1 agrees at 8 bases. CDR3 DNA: TGTGCCAGCACCTCCGGGACAGGCTATGGCTACACCTTC. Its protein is CASTSGTGYGYTF.